This T cell receptor (beta chain) was sequenced in a study of blood T cell repertoires in COVID-19. Across the whole study: PBMCs, B-cell-depleted T cells, or T cells provided the cDNA or gDNA that made up the material.

Germline trimming cut 5 bases from V and 6 bases from J; bases unmatched to any gene: 3. The CDR3 is made up of 12 amino acids. CDR1 is SGHRS, CDR2 YFSETQ, per germline. Adults between roughly 18 and 95 years of age took part from 24 US areas. In assigning cohorts, the study relied on participant-reported clinical history. What the recovered Cohort 3 donors had was two negative PCRs, clearance, or symptom resolution. This clone came up a few times. Sequenced by immunoSEQ multiplex PCR; TCRdb stores in-frame clones only, minus some. The sample shows about 470,000 clones, approximately 86% of them seen only once.

The TCR sequence derives from a woman between 18 and 30 years old who had recovered from COVID-19. The V call is TRBV5-1, the J call TRBJ2-7, with TRBD1 matching over 9 bases. Sample: PBMCs or T cells enriched from blood (not recorded which). CDR3 nucleotides: TGCGCCAGCAGGAGACAGGGGGGCGAGCAGTACTTC. Translation: CASRRQGGEQYF.